The source of this T cell receptor (beta chain) is a study of blood T cell repertoires in COVID-19. Study-wide background: Both acute and convalescent COVID-19 samples were obtained from the United States, Italy and Spain.

The CDR3 extends over 18 amino acids. Trimming at V came to 5 bases and at J to 4 bases, leaving 18 bases not matched to a gene. From germline, CDR1 is SGHTA and CDR2 FQGTGA. Those enrolled, adults aged 18 to 89 years, came from about two dozen US areas. Each exposed participant met a COVID-19 case in the 2 weeks preceding study entry. Method: immunoSEQ multiplex PCR; TCRdb's copy keeps in-frame clones and lacks some. The sample lists some 190,000 clones, 60% to 80% occurring once. This TCR derives from a man aged 55 to 70 who had been exposed to COVID-19. The chain uses TRBV7-3 and TRBJ1-2; 8 nucleotides align to TRBD1. The sequenced material came from PBMCs or T cells enriched from blood (not recorded which). The CDR3 DNA sequence: TGTGCCAGCAGCCGCGATTGGGGCAGGGGGCGCTCGGGCTATGGCTACACCTTC. This encodes CASSRDWGRGRSGYGYTF.